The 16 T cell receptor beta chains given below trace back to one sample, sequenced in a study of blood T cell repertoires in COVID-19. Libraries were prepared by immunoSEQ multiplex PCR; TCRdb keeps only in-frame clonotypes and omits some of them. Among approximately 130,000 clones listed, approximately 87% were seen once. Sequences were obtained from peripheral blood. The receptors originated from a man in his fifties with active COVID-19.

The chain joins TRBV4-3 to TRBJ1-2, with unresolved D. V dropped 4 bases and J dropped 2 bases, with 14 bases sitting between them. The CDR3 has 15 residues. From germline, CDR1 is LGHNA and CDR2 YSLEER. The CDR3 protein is CASSPGRYANYGYTF. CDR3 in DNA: TGCGCCAGCAGCCCAGGAAGATACGCCAACTATGGCTACACCTTC.

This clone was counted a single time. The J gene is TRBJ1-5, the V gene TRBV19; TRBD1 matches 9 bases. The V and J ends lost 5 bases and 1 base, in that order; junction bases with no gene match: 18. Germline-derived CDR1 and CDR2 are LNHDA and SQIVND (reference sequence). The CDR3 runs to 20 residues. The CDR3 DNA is TGTGCCAGTAGTCTACGAGGGGACAGGGTTTGGGGCTTGAGCAATCAGCCCCAGCATTTT. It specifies CASSLRGDRVWGLSNQPQHF.

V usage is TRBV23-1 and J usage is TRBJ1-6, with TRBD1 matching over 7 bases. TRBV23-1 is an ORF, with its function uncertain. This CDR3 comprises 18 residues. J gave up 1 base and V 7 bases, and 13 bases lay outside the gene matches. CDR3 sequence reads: CASTLPRGERSYNSPLHF. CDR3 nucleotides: TGCGCCAGCACCCTGCCCAGGGGGGAAAGGTCCTATAATTCACCCCTCCACTTT.

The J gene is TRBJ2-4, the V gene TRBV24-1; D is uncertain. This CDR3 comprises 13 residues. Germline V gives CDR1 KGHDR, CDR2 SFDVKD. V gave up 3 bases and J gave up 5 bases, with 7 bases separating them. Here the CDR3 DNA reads TGTGCCACCAGTGATCCTACAGAAAACATTCAGTACTTC. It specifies CATSDPTENIQYF.

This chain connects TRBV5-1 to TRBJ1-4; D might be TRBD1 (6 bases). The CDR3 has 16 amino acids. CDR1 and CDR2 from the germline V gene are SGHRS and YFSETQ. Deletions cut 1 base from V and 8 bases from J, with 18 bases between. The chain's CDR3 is CASSLNFAGVGEKLFF. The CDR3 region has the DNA TGCGCCAGCAGCTTGAATTTTGCAGGGGTGGGAGAAAAACTGTTTTTT.

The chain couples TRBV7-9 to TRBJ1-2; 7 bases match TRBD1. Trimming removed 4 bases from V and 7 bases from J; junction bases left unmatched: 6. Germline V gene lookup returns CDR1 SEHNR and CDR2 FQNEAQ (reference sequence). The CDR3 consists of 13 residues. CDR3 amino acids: CASSSTTGSGYTF. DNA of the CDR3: TGTGCCAGCAGCTCCACGACAGGGTCTGGCTACACCTTC.

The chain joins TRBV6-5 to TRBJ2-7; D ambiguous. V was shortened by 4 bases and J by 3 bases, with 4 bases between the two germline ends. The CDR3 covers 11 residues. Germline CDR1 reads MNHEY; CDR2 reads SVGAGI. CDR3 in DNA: TGTGCCAGCAGTTCCCACTACGAGCAGTACTTC. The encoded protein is CASSSHYEQYF.

CDR3 bases: TGTGCCAGCAGTGAAGCGGGGGCACGACGAAAAGGGCAGTACTTC. Its protein product is CASSEAGARRKGQYF. This chain joins TRBV2 and TRBJ2-7; D may be TRBD1 (6 bases). The CDR3 is 15 amino acids. Trimming shortened V by 0 bases and J by 9 bases, and 18 bases separated the two germline ends. Germline V gene data show CDR1 as SNHLY and CDR2 as FYNNEI. The full variable domain, completed using reference TRBV2 and TRBJ2-7, is EPEVTQTPSHQVTQMGQEVILRCVPISNHLYFYWYRQILGQKVEFLVSFYNNEISEKSEIFDDQFSVERPDGSNFTLKIRSTKLEDSAMYFCASSEAGARRKGQYFGPGTRLTVT.

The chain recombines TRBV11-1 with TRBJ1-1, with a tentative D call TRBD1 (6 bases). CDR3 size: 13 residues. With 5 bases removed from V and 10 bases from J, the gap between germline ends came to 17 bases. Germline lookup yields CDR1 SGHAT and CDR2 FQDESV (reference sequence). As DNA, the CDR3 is TGTGCCAGCAGCCCCGAGTTGGGGGCGGGAGCTTTCTTT. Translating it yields CASSPELGAGAFF. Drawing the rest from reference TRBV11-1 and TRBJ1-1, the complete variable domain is EAEVAQSPRYKITEKSQAVAFWCDPISGHATLYWYRQILGQGPELLVQFQDESVVDDSQLPKDRFSAERLKGVDSTLKIQPAELGDSAMYLCASSPELGAGAFFGQGTRLTVV.

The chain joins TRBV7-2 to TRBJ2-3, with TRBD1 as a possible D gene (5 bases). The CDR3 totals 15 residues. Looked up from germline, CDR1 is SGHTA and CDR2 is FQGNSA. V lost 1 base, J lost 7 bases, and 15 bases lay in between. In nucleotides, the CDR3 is TGTGCCAGCAGCTTAGATTGGGGCGGAACGAATACGCAGTATTTT. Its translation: CASSLDWGGTNTQYF.

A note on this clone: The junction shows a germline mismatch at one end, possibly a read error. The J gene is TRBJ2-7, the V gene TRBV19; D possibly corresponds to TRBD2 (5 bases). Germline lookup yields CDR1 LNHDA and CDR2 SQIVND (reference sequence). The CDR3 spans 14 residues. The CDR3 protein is CASSSFPRDPSQSF. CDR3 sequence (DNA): TGTGCCAGTAGTTCCTTCCCCCGGGATCCAAGTCAATCCTTC.

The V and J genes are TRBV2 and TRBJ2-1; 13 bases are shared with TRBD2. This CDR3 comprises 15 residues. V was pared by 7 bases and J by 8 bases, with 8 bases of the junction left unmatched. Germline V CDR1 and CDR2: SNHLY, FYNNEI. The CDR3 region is CASNILAGGRDEQFF. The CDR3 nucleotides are TGTGCCAGCAATATACTAGCGGGGGGGAGGGATGAGCAGTTCTTC.

CDR3 nucleotide sequence: TGTGCCAGTAGTCAGCAGGGCGCCCCAGCTGAAGCTTTCTTT. Amino acids: CASSQQGAPAEAFF. The chain carries TRBV19 and TRBJ1-1; possible D gene TRBD1, 5 bases. Trimming removed 5 bases at V and 6 bases at J, with 16 bases between. The CDR3 has 14 amino acids. The germline gives CDR1 LNHDA, CDR2 SQIVND (reference sequence).

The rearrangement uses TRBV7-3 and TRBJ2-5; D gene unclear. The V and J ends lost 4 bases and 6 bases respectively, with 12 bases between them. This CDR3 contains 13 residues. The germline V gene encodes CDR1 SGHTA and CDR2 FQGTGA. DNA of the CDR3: TGTGCCAGCAGCTATGACATTCGGAAGACCCAGTACTTC. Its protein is CASSYDIRKTQYF.

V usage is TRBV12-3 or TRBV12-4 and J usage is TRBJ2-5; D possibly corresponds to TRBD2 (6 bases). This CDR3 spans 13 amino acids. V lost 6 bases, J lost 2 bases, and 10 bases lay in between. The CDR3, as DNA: TGTGCCAGCAGGGGTGGACTACAAGAGACCCAGTACTTC. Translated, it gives CASRGGLQETQYF.

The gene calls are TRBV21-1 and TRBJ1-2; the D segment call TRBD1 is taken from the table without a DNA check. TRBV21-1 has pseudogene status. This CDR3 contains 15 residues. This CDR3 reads CASSKKGKGIYGYTF. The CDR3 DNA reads TGTGCCAGCAGCAAAAAGGGGAAGGGAATCTATGGCTACACCTTC.